These 8 T cell receptor beta chains were sequenced from one sample in a study of blood T cell repertoires in COVID-19. Only in-frame clones appear in the TCRdb table, and some are missing; sequencing was by immunoSEQ multiplex PCR. The sample yields about 500,000 clones, 87% seen once. The sample taken for sequencing was PBMCs or T cells enriched from blood (not recorded which). The source of these receptors is a woman aged 18-29 years who had recovered from COVID-19.

The rearrangement uses TRBV5-8 and TRBJ1-2; TRBD1 is a possible D gene (5 bases). The CDR3 consists of 13 residues. Trimming removed 4 bases from V and 4 bases from J, with 11 bases in between. Germline lookup yields CDR1 SGHTS and CDR2 YDEGEE. In DNA form, the CDR3 reads TGTGCCAGCAGCCGACAGAGTCTCTATGGCTACACCTTC. It encodes CASSRQSLYGYTF.

The rearrangement uses TRBV5-1 and TRBJ1-2, with D maybe TRBD1 (6 bases). The CDR3 consists of 16 residues. Between the trimmed V and J ends, which lost 0 bases and 4 bases, there was a span of 16 bases. Germline V gene lookup returns CDR1 SGHRS and CDR2 YFSETQ. The DNA for the CDR3 is TGCGCCAGCAGCTTGGAGGGTGGACAGAGTTCCTATGGCTACACCTTC. It is translated as CASSLEGGQSSYGYTF.

The V gene is TRBV6-5, the J gene TRBJ1-6; 7 bases match TRBD1. The germline CDR1 and CDR2 sequences are MNHEY and SVGAGI. V was clipped by 6 bases and J by 10 bases; unmatched bases: 6. The CDR3 is 13 residues long. The CDR3 here is CASRDTGESPLHF. DNA of the CDR3: TGTGCCAGCAGGGATACAGGGGAGTCACCCCTCCACTTT.

This chain joins TRBV5-1 and TRBJ2-2, with TRBD1 matching 7 bases. V lost 8 bases and J lost 0; bases outside the gene matches: 7. Looked up from germline, CDR1 is SGHRS and CDR2 is YFSETQ. The CDR3 spans 15 residues. This CDR3 reads CASRAGTANTGELFF. The CDR3 nucleotides are TGCGCCAGTAGGGCCGGGACAGCGAACACCGGGGAGCTGTTTTTT.

The chain has TRBV19 and TRBJ1-4; 9 bases are a match to TRBD1. V was pared by 6 bases and J by 8 bases, with 7 bases of the junction left unmatched. CDR3 length: 14 amino acids. Per germline, CDR1 LNHDA and CDR2 SQIVND (reference sequence). For the CDR3, the DNA is TGTGCCAGTAGCAAGCGACAGGGGGACGAAAAACTGTTTTTT. Encoded protein: CASSKRQGDEKLFF. Using reference TRBV19 and TRBJ1-4 for the parts outside the CDR3, the full variable domain is DGGITQSPKYLFRKEGQNVTLSCEQNLNHDAMYWYRQDPGQGLRLIYYSQIVNDFQKGDIAEGYSVSREKKESFPLTVTSAQKNPTAFYLCASSKRQGDEKLFFGSGTQLSVL.

This chain links TRBV7-9 with TRBJ2-7; unclear D gene. Germline lookup yields CDR1 SEHNR and CDR2 FQNEAQ (reference sequence). CDR3 length: 11 amino acids. V gave up 5 bases and J gave up 5 bases, with 7 bases separating them. The CDR3 coding sequence is TGTGCCAGCAGCCCCTTCGACGAGCAGTACTTC. Its translation is CASSPFDEQYF.

The gene calls are TRBV5-1 and TRBJ1-1; 7 bases are shared with TRBD1. Germline values: CDR1 SGHRS, CDR2 YFSETQ. This CDR3 spans 14 amino acids. The V segment lost 4 bases and the J segment 3 bases; nucleotides outside the gene matches: 6. CDR3 in amino acids: CASSGRGADTEAFF. DNA for the CDR3: TGCGCCAGCAGCGGCAGGGGGGCGGACACTGAAGCTTTCTTT. Full variable domain (outside the CDR3, taken from reference TRBV5-1 and TRBJ1-1): KAGVTQTPRYLIKTRGQQVTLSCSPISGHRSVSWYQQTPGQGLQFLFEYFSETQRNKGNFPGRFSGRQFSNSRSEMNVSTLELGDSALYLCASSGRGADTEAFFGQGTRLTVV.

This clone was seen a few times. V is TRBV2 and J is TRBJ1-2; 11 nucleotides match TRBD1. V dropped 6 bases and J dropped 8; count of bases not matched to a gene: 8. Germline CDR1 SNHLY, CDR2 FYNNEI. There are 14 residues in the CDR3. CDR3 sequence: CASRRGTGGYGYTF. The CDR3 DNA follows: TGTGCCAGCAGGAGGGGGACAGGGGGTTACGGCTACACCTTC.